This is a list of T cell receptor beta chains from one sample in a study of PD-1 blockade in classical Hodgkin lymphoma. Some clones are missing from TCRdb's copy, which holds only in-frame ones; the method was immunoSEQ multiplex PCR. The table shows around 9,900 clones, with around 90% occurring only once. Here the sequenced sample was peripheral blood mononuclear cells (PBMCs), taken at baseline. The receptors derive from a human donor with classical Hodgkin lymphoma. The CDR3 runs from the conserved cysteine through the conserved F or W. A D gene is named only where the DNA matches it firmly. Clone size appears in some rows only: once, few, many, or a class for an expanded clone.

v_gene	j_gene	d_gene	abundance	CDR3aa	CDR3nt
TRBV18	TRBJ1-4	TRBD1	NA	CASSPTGGILFF	TGTGCCAGCTCACCCACAGGGGGAATCCTGTTTTTT
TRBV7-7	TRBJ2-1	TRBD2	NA	CASSLEAGIRHEQFF	TGTGCTAGCAGCTTAGAAGCGGGGATAAGACATGAGCAGTTCTTC
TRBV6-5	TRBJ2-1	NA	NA	CASARVLYNEQFF	TGTGCCAGCGCCCGGGTTCTTTACAATGAGCAGTTCTTC
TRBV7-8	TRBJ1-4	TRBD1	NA	CASSHFIRGLEKLFF	TGTGCCAGCAGCCACTTCATCAGGGGGCTCGAAAAACTGTTTTTT
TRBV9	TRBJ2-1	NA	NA	CASSSAGARQDNEQFF	TGTGCCAGCAGCTCCGCGGGGGCGCGACAAGACAATGAGCAGTTCTTC
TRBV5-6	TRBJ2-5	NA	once	CASSPGTHIWETQYF	TGTGCCAGCAGCCCCGGGACCCATATATGGGAGACCCAGTACTTC
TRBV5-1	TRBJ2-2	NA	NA	CASSRQTGAGELFF	TGCGCCAGCAGCAGACAGACCGGGGCGGGGGAGCTGTTTTTT
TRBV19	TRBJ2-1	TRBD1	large	CAVGTGPYGNEQFF	TGTGCCGTGGGGACAGGACCCTATGGGAATGAGCAGTTCTTC
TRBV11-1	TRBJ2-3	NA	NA	CASSSWEGWTDTQYF	TGTGCCAGCAGCTCATGGGAAGGGTGGACAGATACGCAGTATTTT
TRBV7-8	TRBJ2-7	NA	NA	CASSLAPSTGRPYEQYF	TGTGCCAGCAGCTTAGCGCCCTCGACTGGACGGCCCTACGAGCAGTACTTC
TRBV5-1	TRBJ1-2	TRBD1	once	CASSLGFGDRDGYTF	TGCGCCAGCAGCTTGGGATTCGGGGACAGGGATGGCTACACCTTC
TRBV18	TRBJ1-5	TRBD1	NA	CASSPADRGSRPQHF	TGTGCCAGCTCACCGGCCGACAGGGGGTCCAGGCCCCAGCATTTT
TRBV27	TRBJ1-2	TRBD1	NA	CASRADRHYGYTF	TGTGCCAGCAGGGCGGACAGGCACTATGGCTACACCTTC
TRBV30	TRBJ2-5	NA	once	CAWSALTLADRETQYF	TGTGCCTGGAGTGCCCTCACCCTGGCAGATAGGGAGACCCAGTACTTC
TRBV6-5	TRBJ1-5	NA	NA	CASSYSGRKGKKHF	TGTGCCAGCAGTTACTCTGGCCGGAAGGGGAAGAAGCATTTT
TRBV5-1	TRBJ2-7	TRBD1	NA	CASSSGTGVDEQYF	TGCGCCAGCAGCTCCGGGACAGGGGTCGACGAGCAGTACTTC
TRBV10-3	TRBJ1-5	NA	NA	CATGQYNQPQHF	TGTGCCACTGGACAGTACAATCAGCCCCAGCATTTT
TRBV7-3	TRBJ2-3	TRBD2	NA	CASSSRTSGKTDTQYF	TGTGCCAGCAGCTCCCGGACTAGCGGGAAAACAGATACGCAGTATTTT
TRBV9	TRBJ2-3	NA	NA	CASSVEDERDTQYF	TGTGCCAGCAGCGTAGAAGATGAGAGGGATACGCAGTATTTT
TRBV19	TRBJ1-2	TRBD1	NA	CASSMGTGTYGYTF	TGTGCCAGTAGTATGGGGACAGGGACCTATGGCTACACCTTC
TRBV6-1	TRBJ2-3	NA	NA	CASSEAQGINTQYF	TGTGCCAGCAGTGAAGCCCAGGGCATAAATACGCAGTATTTT
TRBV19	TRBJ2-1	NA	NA	CASSPTSESYNEQFF	TGTGCCAGTAGTCCGACGAGTGAGTCCTACAATGAGCAGTTCTTC
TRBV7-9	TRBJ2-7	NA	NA	CASSQGTYEQYF	TGTGCCAGCAGCCAAGGGACCTACGAGCAGTACTTC
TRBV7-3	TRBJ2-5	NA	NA	CASSLRVKETQYF	TGTGCCAGCAGCTTAAGGGTCAAAGAGACCCAGTACTTC
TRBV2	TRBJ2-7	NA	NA	CASSADRKTYEQYF	TGTGCCAGCAGTGCGGACCGCAAGACCTACGAGCAGTACTTC
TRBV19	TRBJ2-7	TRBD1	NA	CASRKKLQGIHEQYF	TGTGCCAGCCGAAAAAAATTACAGGGGATCCACGAGCAGTACTTC
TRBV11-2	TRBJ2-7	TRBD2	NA	CASSLTGTSFEQYF	TGTGCCAGCAGCTTAACCGGGACTAGCTTCGAGCAGTACTTC
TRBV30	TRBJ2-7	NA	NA	CAWTSGQGYEQYF	TGTGCCTGGACCTCCGGTCAGGGCTACGAGCAGTACTTC
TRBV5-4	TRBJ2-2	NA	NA	CASSYIEGTGELFF	TGTGCCAGCAGCTACATCGAAGGCACCGGGGAGCTGTTTTTT
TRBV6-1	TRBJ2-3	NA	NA	CASSAPRLLDTQYF	TGTGCCAGCAGCGCACCGAGACTGCTAGATACGCAGTATTTT
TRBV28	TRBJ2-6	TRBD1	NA	CASSLPRVQGAGTSGANVLTF	TGTGCCAGCAGTTTGCCCCGCGTACAGGGGGCCGGAACCTCTGGGGCCAACGTCCTGACTTTC
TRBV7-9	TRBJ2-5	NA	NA	CASSLAAGTQYF	TGTGCCAGCAGCTTAGCTGCGGGGACCCAGTACTTC
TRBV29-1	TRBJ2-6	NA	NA	CSVQTAGSGANVLTF	TGCAGCGTTCAAACCGCTGGATCTGGGGCCAACGTCCTGACTTTC
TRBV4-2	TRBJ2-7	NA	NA	CASSQGVTEGYEQYF	TGTGCCAGCAGCCAAGGGGTGACGGAAGGTTACGAGCAGTACTTC
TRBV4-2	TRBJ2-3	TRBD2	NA	CASSPLGQSGRTSGSTADTQYF	TGTGCCAGCAGCCCTCTTGGACAGTCCGGTAGGACTAGCGGGAGTACCGCAGATACGCAGTATTTT
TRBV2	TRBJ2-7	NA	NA	CASSEANEQYF	TGTGCCAGCAGTGAAGCTAACGAGCAGTACTTC
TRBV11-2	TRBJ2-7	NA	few	CASSLSVQTQYF	TGTGCCAGCAGCTTATCGGTTCAAACGCAGTACTTC
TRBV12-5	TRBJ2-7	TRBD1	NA	CASGLVYGGTGTKEQYF	TGTGCTAGTGGTTTGGTATACGGAGGGACAGGGACGAAAGAGCAGTACTTC
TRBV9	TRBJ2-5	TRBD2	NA	CASSVVIGTSGRAWGETQYF	TGTGCCAGCAGCGTAGTTATAGGGACTAGCGGGAGGGCCTGGGGTGAGACCCAGTACTTC
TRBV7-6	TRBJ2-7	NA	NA	CASSLGYLSYEQYF	TGTGCCAGCAGCTTAGGTTACCTCTCCTACGAGCAGTACTTC
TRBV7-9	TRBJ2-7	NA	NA	CASSLQPYEQYF	TGTGCCAGCAGCTTACAGCCCTACGAGCAGTACTTC
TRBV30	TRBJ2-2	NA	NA	CAWTSGAGELFF	TGTGCCTGGACATCAGGGGCCGGGGAGCTGTTTTTT
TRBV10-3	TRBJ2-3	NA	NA	CAIGWTSYTDTQYF	TGTGCCATTGGATGGACATCTTACACAGATACGCAGTATTTT
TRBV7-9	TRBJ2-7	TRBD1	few	CASSLADRSTYEQYF	TGTGCCAGCAGCTTAGCGGACAGGTCTACCTACGAGCAGTACTTC
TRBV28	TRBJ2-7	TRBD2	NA	CASTGLAESYEQYF	TGTGCCAGCACCGGACTAGCGGAGTCCTACGAGCAGTACTTC
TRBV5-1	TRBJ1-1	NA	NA	CASSLQGGLTKEAFF	TGCGCCAGCAGCTTGCAGGGAGGGCTTACGAAGGAAGCTTTCTTT
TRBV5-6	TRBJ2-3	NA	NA	CASSYLATSTDTQYF	TGTGCCAGCAGCTATCTAGCGACTAGCACAGATACGCAGTATTTT
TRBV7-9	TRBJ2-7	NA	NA	CASRQEYEQYF	TGTGCCAGCAGACAAGAATACGAGCAGTACTTC
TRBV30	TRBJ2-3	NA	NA	CAWDSLDTQYF	TGTGCCTGGGACAGTTTAGATACGCAGTATTTT
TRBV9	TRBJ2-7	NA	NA	CASSVSAFSYEQYF	TGTGCCAGCAGCGTAAGCGCCTTCTCCTACGAGCAGTACTTC
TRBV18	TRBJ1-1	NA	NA	CASSPVSLGLNTEAFF	TGTGCCAGCTCACCCGTTTCCCTCGGATTGAACACTGAAGCTTTCTTT
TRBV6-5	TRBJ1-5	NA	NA	CASSYDRSQPQHF	TGTGCCAGCAGTTACGACAGGAGCCAGCCCCAGCATTTT
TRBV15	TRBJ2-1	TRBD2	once	CATSRRLADEQFF	TGTGCCACCAGCAGACGACTAGCCGATGAGCAGTTCTTC
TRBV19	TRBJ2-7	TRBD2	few	CASSRGAGVNHEQYF	TGTGCCAGTAGTAGGGGAGCGGGAGTGAACCACGAGCAGTACTTC
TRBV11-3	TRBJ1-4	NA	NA	CASSSRYEKLFF	TGTGCCAGCAGCTCCCGATATGAAAAACTGTTTTTT
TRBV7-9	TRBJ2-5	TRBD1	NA	CASSTRGPETQYF	TGTGCCAGCAGCACCAGGGGGCCGGAGACCCAGTACTTC